Each of the 27 T cell receptor beta chains below was sequenced from the same sample in a study of shared clonotypes between healthy human individuals. Assay: immunoSEQ multiplex PCR; the TCRdb copy retains only in-frame clones and omits some. This sample carries about 470,000 clones, 70% to 80% of them seen once, and the ten largest clones take 13%. Sequencing was done on a sample of PBMCs. These receptors came from a woman in her thirties or forties in good health. Some clones in this sample may be carry-over from other donors' samples.

The rearrangement links TRBV6-5 to TRBJ1-4, with D maybe TRBD1 (5 bases). With 0 bases removed from V and 8 bases from J, the gap between germline ends came to 13 bases. The CDR3 sequence is 15 residues long. The germline V gene has CDR1 MNHEY and CDR2 SVGAGI. CDR3 sequence reads: CASSYSRQGLEKLFF. The CDR3 DNA reads TGTGCCAGCAGTTACTCTCGGCAGGGCTTGGAAAAACTGTTTTTT.

This chain connects TRBV9 to TRBJ1-3; D is perhaps TRBD1 (6 bases). This CDR3 spans 15 amino acids. V was cut by 4 bases and J by 4 bases, with 15 bases left in between. CDR1 and CDR2 (germline): SGDLS, YYNGEE. The CDR3 DNA is TGTGCCAGCAGCAACCAGGGGACGGGGGGAAACACCATATATTTT. This gives the protein CASSNQGTGGNTIYF.

The chain links TRBV7-2 to TRBJ2-3; 7 bases match TRBD1. There are 16 residues in the CDR3. V dropped 1 base and J dropped 0; count of bases not matched to a gene: 4. CDR1 is SGHTA, CDR2 FQGNSA, per germline. The CDR3 nucleotides read TGTGCCAGCAGCTTAGTCCTGACAGGGAGCACAGATACGCAGTATTTT. Encoded protein: CASSLVLTGSTDTQYF.

This clone occurred a few times. The chain recombines TRBV4-2 with TRBJ1-4; D gene unclear. This CDR3 spans 15 amino acids. Per germline, CDR1 LGHNA and CDR2 YNFKEQ. V was pared by 1 base and J by 1 base, with 7 bases between. CDR3 region: CASSQVPQTNEKLFF. CDR3 DNA: TGTGCCAGCAGCCAAGTACCACAAACTAATGAAAAACTGTTTTTT.

The V call is TRBV27, the J call TRBJ2-3, with 9 nucleotides matching TRBD2. Germline lookup yields CDR1 MNHEY and CDR2 SMNVEV (reference sequence). The ends lost 6 bases at V and 3 bases at J; junction bases unmatched: 13. The CDR3 extends over 17 amino acids. CDR3 sequence (DNA): TGTGCCAGCAGCCAAGGGCGAGCGGGAGGTCGGACAGATACGCAGTATTTT. Protein: CASSQGRAGGRTDTQYF.

The rearrangement joins TRBV27 to TRBJ2-7, with TRBD1 matching 9 bases. CDR1 and CDR2 from the germline V gene are MNHEY and SMNVEV (reference sequence). The CDR3 spans 12 residues. Germline trimming cut 4 bases from V and 8 bases from J; bases unmatched to any gene: 3. The CDR3, as DNA: TGTGCCAGCAGTTCCAACAGGGGGCAGCAGTACTTC. Translation: CASSSNRGQQYF.

In this sample, this clone turned up once. The chain has TRBV11-2 and TRBJ1-2; D gene uncertain. This CDR3 comprises 14 residues. V dropped 1 base and J dropped 13 bases, with 19 bases sitting between them. The V gene's germline CDR1 is SGHAT and CDR2 FQNNGV. This chain's CDR3 is CASSLVSGGRDGTF. The CDR3 bases are TGTGCCAGCAGCTTAGTTTCAGGCGGACGGGATGGCACCTTC.

The chain recombines TRBV11-2 with TRBJ1-2; D is ambiguous. V lost 1 base to trimming and J lost 2 bases, with 8 bases between them. The CDR3 consists of 14 residues. Germline V gives CDR1 SGHAT, CDR2 FQNNGV. CDR3 region: CASSLGMANYGYTF. Written as DNA, the CDR3 is TGTGCCAGCAGCTTAGGGATGGCGAACTATGGCTACACCTTC.

The gene calls are TRBV7-9 and TRBJ2-7; D is unclear. V was shortened by 2 bases and J by 4 bases, with 15 bases between the two germline ends. This CDR3 spans 15 amino acids. CDR1 is SEHNR, CDR2 FQNEAQ, per germline (reference sequence). CDR3 protein: CASSLKLSVRYEQYF. The CDR3 nucleotides are TGTGCCAGCAGCTTAAAGCTTTCAGTCAGATACGAGCAGTACTTC.

The table lists this clone with a count of one. The J gene is TRBJ1-1, the V gene TRBV2, with TRBD1 as a possible D gene (6 bases). This CDR3 is 17 amino acids long. V was pared by 5 bases and J by 0 bases, with 19 bases between. The germline V gene has CDR1 SNHLY and CDR2 FYNNEI. The CDR3 DNA sequence: TGTGCCAGCAGTAACCCGACAGGTCCCGGGGTGAACACTGAAGCTTTCTTT. The encoded protein is CASSNPTGPGVNTEAFF.

V and J are TRBV2 and TRBJ1-5, with TRBD1 matching over 10 bases. The CDR3 contains 17 residues. V lost 6 bases to trimming and J lost 0 bases; unmatched junction nucleotides: 8. Germline V CDR1 and CDR2: SNHLY, FYNNEI. The chain's CDR3 is CASRGTGDFYSNQPQHF. The DNA for the CDR3 is TGTGCCAGCAGGGGGACAGGGGACTTCTATAGCAATCAGCCCCAGCATTTT.

The genes are TRBV19 and TRBJ1-5, with TRBD1 matching 11 bases. In germline, CDR1 is LNHDA, CDR2 SQIVND (reference sequence). The CDR3 runs to 15 residues. Trimming took 6 bases from V and 6 from J; bases not matched to a gene: 7. The CDR3, as DNA: TGTGCCAGTAGCCGGACAGGGGGCGTTAGTCAGCCCCAGCATTTT. Residues: CASSRTGGVSQPQHF.

The chain carries TRBV5-4 and TRBJ2-3; the D gene is possibly TRBD1 (6 bases). The CDR3 is made up of 13 amino acids. Germline CDR1 reads SGHNT; CDR2 reads YYREEE (reference sequence). V lost 1 base and J 7 bases, leaving 10 bases between the germline ends. CDR3 region: CASSLTGPNTQYF. The CDR3 coding sequence is TGTGCCAGCAGCTTGACAGGGCCAAATACGCAGTATTTT.

The chain links TRBV11-2 to TRBJ1-1; tentatively, D is TRBD1 (6 bases). Germline CDR1 SGHAT, CDR2 FQNNGV. Between the trimmed V and J ends, which lost 0 bases and 6 bases, there was a span of 11 bases. This CDR3 comprises 14 residues. In DNA form, the CDR3 reads TGTGCCAGCAGCTTAGAAAGGGGGGGAGCTGAAGCTTTCTTT. Its translation is CASSLERGGAEAFF.

This chain links TRBV18 with TRBJ2-6, with D hard to call. The V gene lost 5 bases and the J gene lost 0 bases, with 14 bases spanning the gap. CDR1 is KGHSH, CDR2 LQKENI, per germline. The CDR3 sequence is 17 residues long. DNA for the CDR3: TGTGCCAGCTCATCGTCAAGGGTCCGCTCTGGGGCCAACGTCCTGACTTTC. Encoded protein: CASSSSRVRSGANVLTF.

This clone was detected only a few times. The chain has TRBV2 and TRBJ2-7; 9 positions agree with TRBD1. The CDR3 spans 14 residues. The V and J ends lost 8 bases and 0 bases, in that order; junction bases with no gene match: 5. Germline CDR1 SNHLY, CDR2 FYNNEI. CDR3 in amino acids: CASYRDRVSYEQYF. In DNA form, the CDR3 reads TGTGCCAGCTACCGGGACAGGGTCTCCTACGAGCAGTACTTC. Full variable domain (missing parts from reference TRBV2 and TRBJ2-7): EPEVTQTPSHQVTQMGQEVILRCVPISNHLYFYWYRQILGQKVEFLVSFYNNEISEKSEIFDDQFSVERPDGSNFTLKIRSTKLEDSAMYFCASYRDRVSYEQYFGPGTRLTVT.

The V and J genes are TRBV30 and TRBJ2-7; D ambiguous. CDR1 GTSNPN and CDR2 SVGIG come from the germline V gene (reference sequence). This CDR3 has 12 residues. V was shortened by 5 bases and J by 0 bases, with 8 bases between the two germline ends. The CDR3 reads CAWASRSYEQYF. The CDR3 nucleotides read TGTGCCTGGGCTTCCCGCTCCTACGAGCAGTACTTC. Complete variable domain (other parts from reference TRBV30 and TRBJ2-7): SQTIHQWPATLVQPVGSPLSLECTVEGTSNPNLYWYRQAAGRGLQLLFYSVGIGQISSEVPQNLSASRPQDRQFILSSKKLLLSDSGFYLCAWASRSYEQYFGPGTRLTVT.

The chain employs TRBV5-1 and TRBJ2-3, with a possible D match to TRBD2 (6 bases). V lost 0 bases and J lost 0, with 8 bases in between. Germline V gene lookup returns CDR1 SGHRS and CDR2 YFSETQ. This CDR3 spans 15 amino acids. CDR3 residues: CASSLDGTSTDTQYF. The CDR3 nucleotides are TGCGCCAGCAGCTTGGACGGGACTAGCACAGATACGCAGTATTTT.

The CDR3, as DNA: TGTGCCAGTAGTATAGTAGTCAGCGAGCACATGAACACTGAAGCTTTCTTT. This sequence encodes CASSIVVSEHMNTEAFF. The chain recombines TRBV19 with TRBJ1-1; D not certain. Trimming took off 1 base at V and 0 bases at J, with 15 bases between the two ends. Germline assignment: CDR1 LNHDA and CDR2 SQIVND (reference sequence). This CDR3 has 17 residues. The whole variable domain, filled in from reference TRBV19 and TRBJ1-1, reads DGGITQSPKYLFRKEGQNVTLSCEQNLNHDAMYWYRQDPGQGLRLIYYSQIVNDFQKGDIAEGYSVSREKKESFPLTVTSAQKNPTAFYLCASSIVVSEHMNTEAFFGQGTRLTVV.

V is TRBV5-6 and J is TRBJ2-2; a weak D match, TRBD1 (6 bases). This CDR3 contains 16 residues. The germline gives CDR1 SGHDT, CDR2 YYEEEE. Trimming stripped 0 bases from V and 2 bases from J, with 11 bases between. The CDR3 here is CASSLVGRGNTGELFF. The CDR3 nucleotides read TGTGCCAGCAGCTTGGTGGGCAGGGGAAACACCGGGGAGCTGTTTTTT.

The chain carries TRBV6-5 and TRBJ2-6; 8 bases map to TRBD1. Germline trimming cut 7 bases from V and 4 bases from J; bases unmatched to any gene: 6. The CDR3 has 15 residues. The germline V gene has CDR1 MNHEY and CDR2 SVGAGI. The CDR3 DNA is TGTGCCAGCAATCCGGACAGGGCGGGGGCCAACGTCCTGACTTTC. This gives the protein CASNPDRAGANVLTF.

This rearrangement joins TRBV5-6 to TRBJ2-4, with D tentatively TRBD1 (6 bases). CDR3 length: 15 residues. Germline CDR1 and CDR2: SGHDT and YYEEEE. V was clipped by 4 bases and J by 2 bases, with 13 bases between them. This chain's CDR3 is CASSADSATKNIQYF. The CDR3 DNA reads as TGTGCCAGCAGCGCGGACAGTGCTACCAAAAACATTCAGTACTTC.

The J gene is TRBJ1-3, the V gene TRBV19, with TRBD1 identical over 9 bases. V was pared by 5 bases and J by 4 bases, with 12 bases of the junction left unmatched. CDR3 length: 17 amino acids. Germline V gives CDR1 LNHDA, CDR2 SQIVND (reference sequence). The CDR3 here is CASSRGTGFGAGNTIYF. The CDR3 nucleotides are TGTGCCAGTAGTCGCGGGACAGGGTTCGGAGCGGGAAACACCATATATTTT.

This clone was seen just once. The J gene is TRBJ2-5, the V gene TRBV29-1, with a weak D call TRBD1 (5 bases). Trimming stripped 2 bases from V and 1 base from J, with 8 bases between. The V gene's germline CDR1 is SQVTM and CDR2 ANQGSEA. This CDR3 comprises 13 residues. The CDR3 is CSVEQGFQETQYF. CDR3 coding DNA: TGCAGCGTTGAACAGGGTTTCCAAGAGACCCAGTACTTC.

V gene TRBV7-8 combines with J gene TRBJ2-5; 12 bases line up with TRBD2. After removal of 0 bases from V and 5 bases from J, the junction contained 7 bases not matched to a gene. The germline V gene encodes CDR1 SGHVS and CDR2 FQNEAQ. The CDR3 runs to 17 residues. This CDR3 reads CASSLAFGLAGWETQYF. CDR3 nucleotide sequence: TGTGCCAGCAGCTTAGCATTCGGACTAGCGGGATGGGAGACCCAGTACTTC.

This clone showed up just a few times. The chain carries TRBV28 and TRBJ1-1, with D perhaps matching TRBD1 (5 bases). This CDR3 is 15 amino acids long. V gave up 3 bases and J gave up 1 base, with 12 bases separating them. The germline CDR1 and CDR2 sequences are MDHEN and SYDVKM. Here the CDR3 DNA reads TGTGCCAGCAGTTTCTGGGGACGGACGAACACTGAAGCTTTCTTT. This codes for CASSFWGRTNTEAFF.

The chain combines TRBV28 with TRBJ2-2, with D uncertain. Germline V CDR1 and CDR2: MDHEN, SYDVKM. V shed 5 bases and J shed 1 base, with 8 bases lying between them. The CDR3 contains 14 residues. CDR3: CASSAYRNTGELFF. The CDR3 DNA sequence: TGTGCCAGCAGTGCGTACAGGAACACCGGGGAGCTGTTTTTT.